This T cell receptor (beta chain) was captured by sequencing in a study of blood T cell repertoires in COVID-19. CDR1 and CDR2 from the germline V gene are SGHDN and FVKESK. This CDR3 has 16 amino acids. V was pared by 2 bases and J by 0 bases, with 10 bases between. The repertoire was sequenced with immunoSEQ multiplex PCR; TCRdb's copy has only in-frame clones and lacks some. The top ten clones hold about 1.3% of a sample with roughly 220,000 clones, roughly 80% of them seen once. J is TRBJ1-4 and V is TRBV14; no clear D. The sequence derives from a woman between 40 and 50 years old with acute COVID-19. The sequenced material came from PBMCs or T cells enriched from blood (not recorded which). The CDR3, as DNA: TGTGCCAGCAGCCAAAGAACGAGTTCAACTAATGAAAAACTGTTTTTT. This sequence encodes CASSQRTSSTNEKLFF.